The sequence of this T cell receptor beta chain was determined in a study of shared clonotypes between healthy human individuals. Looking at the study overall: Every donor yielded three CD4 naive, three CD4 memory, two CD8 naive and one CD8 memory plate. The study's findings and limits: Shared clonotypes across all four donors exceeded non-shared ones in generation probability.

Sequencing used immunoSEQ multiplex PCR; TCRdb keeps in-frame clones, though not all of them. The sample has 2 million to 3 million clones, around nine tenths seen once. Germline CDR1 reads LNHDA; CDR2 reads SQIVND (reference sequence). The CDR3 contains 15 residues. V shed 1 base and J shed 4 bases, with 11 bases lying between them. This clone was seen a single time. Its specificity is not known. The sequenced sample was naive CD4+ T cells sorted from blood. Subset denoted: CD45RA+ positively selected. This receptor was taken from a young man in good health. This chain links TRBV19 with TRBJ2-1; D is unresolved. DNA of the CDR3: TGTGCCAGTAGTATAGGTATCGGCGGATACAATGAGCAGTTCTTC. The encoded protein is CASSIGIGGYNEQFF. Based on the CDR3 plus reference TRBV19 and TRBJ2-1, the full variable domain is DGGITQSPKYLFRKEGQNVTLSCEQNLNHDAMYWYRQDPGQGLRLIYYSQIVNDFQKGDIAEGYSVSREKKESFPLTVTSAQKNPTAFYLCASSIGIGGYNEQFFGPGTRLTVL.